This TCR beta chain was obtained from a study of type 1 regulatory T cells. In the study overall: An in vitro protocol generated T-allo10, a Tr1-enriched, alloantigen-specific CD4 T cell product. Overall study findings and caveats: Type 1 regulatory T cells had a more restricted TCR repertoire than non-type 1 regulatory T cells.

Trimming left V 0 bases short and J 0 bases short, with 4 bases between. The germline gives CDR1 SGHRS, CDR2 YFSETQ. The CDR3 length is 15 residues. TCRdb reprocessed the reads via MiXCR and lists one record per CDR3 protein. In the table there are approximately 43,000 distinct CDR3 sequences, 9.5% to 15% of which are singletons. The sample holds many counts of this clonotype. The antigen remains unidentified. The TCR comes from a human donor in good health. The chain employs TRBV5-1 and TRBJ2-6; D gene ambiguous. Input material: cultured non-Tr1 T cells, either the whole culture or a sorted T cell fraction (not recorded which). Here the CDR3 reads CASSLVLSGANVLTF. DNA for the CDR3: TGCGCCAGCAGCTTGGTCCTCTCTGGGGCCAACGTCCTGACTTTC.